The T cell receptor (beta chain) described here comes from a study of blood T cell repertoires in COVID-19. Study as a whole: Samples taken during acute and convalescent COVID-19 were collected in the United States, Italy and Spain. PBMCs, B-cell-depleted T cells, or T cells were the source of the cDNA or gDNA that made up the material.

Per germline, CDR1 ENHRY and CDR2 SYGVKD. The germline V and J ends were trimmed by 2 bases and 3 bases, with 19 bases remaining between them. This CDR3 is 17 amino acids long. About this clone itself: The sample has other DNA sequences that encode this CDR3 too.

Profiling relied on immunoSEQ multiplex PCR, and the TCRdb table lists in-frame clones only, not all of them. The table has more than 25,000 clones, over 70% seen once; the top ten hold under 60%. The chain employs TRBV10-3 and TRBJ1-1; D possibly corresponds to TRBD1 (6 bases). The sequenced material came from peripheral blood. This sequence was found in a man aged 50 to 59 with active or convalescent COVID-19. In DNA form, the CDR3 reads TGTGCCATCAGTGAGCCCCGGACGGGGGGCTTCGACACTGAAGCTTTCTTT. This codes for CAISEPRTGGFDTEAFF.